The next 20 T cell receptor beta chains were all read from a single sample in a study of blood T cell repertoires in COVID-19. Sequencing used immunoSEQ multiplex PCR; TCRdb keeps in-frame clones, though not all of them. Among more than 400,000 clones listed, about 90% were seen once. Sequenced: PBMCs or T cells enriched from blood (not recorded which). These receptors originate from a man younger than 30 who had recovered from COVID-19.

The chain employs TRBV10-3 and TRBJ1-2; tentatively, D is TRBD1 (6 bases). V dropped 7 bases and J dropped 2 bases, with 11 bases sitting between them. The CDR3 runs 13 residues. CDR1 and CDR2 (germline): ENHRY, SYGVKD. The DNA of the CDR3 is TGTGCCATCACCCTGGACAGCAACTATGGCTACACCTTC. This encodes CAITLDSNYGYTF.

This chain joins TRBV6-5 and TRBJ2-7; D not resolved. This CDR3 is built from 10 residues. The germline V and J ends were trimmed by 6 bases and 6 bases, with 6 bases remaining between them. Looked up from germline, CDR1 is MNHEY and CDR2 is SVGAGI. The CDR3 here is CASSLFEQYF. The CDR3, as DNA: TGTGCCAGCAGCCTCTTCGAGCAGTACTTC.

The V gene is TRBV18, the J gene TRBJ2-5; 12 positions agree with TRBD1. Trimming removed 2 bases from V and 5 bases from J; junction bases left unmatched: 12. CDR1 is KGHSH and CDR2 is LQKENI in the germline V gene. CDR3 length: 18 residues. In nucleotides, the CDR3 is TGTGCCAGCTCACCAAGTCGGGGACAGGGGGCGCCGAGGGAGACCCAGTACTTC. Residues: CASSPSRGQGAPRETQYF.

This clone was found once. The CDR3 DNA sequence: TGTGCCAGCAGCTTGCGGGGGGCGCGGGTCTATGGCTACACCTTC. It yields the protein CASSLRGARVYGYTF. V usage is TRBV5-6 and J usage is TRBJ1-2; possibly TRBD1 for D (6 bases). The CDR3 consists of 15 residues. Germline V gene data show CDR1 as SGHDT and CDR2 as YYEEEE. The germline V and J ends were trimmed by 1 base and 4 bases, with 14 bases remaining between them. Full variable domain (outside the CDR3, taken from reference TRBV5-6 and TRBJ1-2): DAGVTQSPTHLIKTRGQQVTLRCSPKSGHDTVSWYQQALGQGPQFIFQYYEEEERQRGNFPDRFSGHQFPNYSSELNVNALLLGDSALYLCASSLRGARVYGYTFGSGTRLTVV.

The chain is built from TRBV27 and TRBJ2-1; 9 bases map to TRBD2. The CDR3 has 15 amino acids. V lost 6 bases, J lost 4 bases, and 7 bases stayed unmatched. CDR1 MNHEY and CDR2 SMNVEV come from the germline V gene (reference sequence). CDR3 residues: CASSPLAGVYNEQFF. Written as DNA, the CDR3 is TGTGCCAGCAGCCCGTTAGCGGGGGTTTACAATGAGCAGTTCTTC.

The CDR3 sequence: CASRTGGNQPQHF. CDR3 DNA: TGTGCCAGTCGGACAGGGGGTAATCAGCCCCAGCATTTT. The gene calls are TRBV19 and TRBJ1-5, with 10 positions matching TRBD1. The CDR3 length is 13 residues. Trimming removed 8 bases from V and 4 bases from J; junction bases left unmatched: 2. Germline V gene lookup returns CDR1 LNHDA and CDR2 SQIVND (reference sequence).

Written as DNA, the CDR3 is TGTGCCAGCAGTTATGGTAGCGGACAGGGGACTAACTATGGCTACACCTTC. Translated: CASSYGSGQGTNYGYTF. This chain connects TRBV6-2 or TRBV6-3 to TRBJ1-2, with TRBD1 identical over 9 bases. The CDR3 length is 17 residues. Germline V lookup: CDR1 MNHEY, CDR2 SVGEGT. With V trimmed by 3 bases and J by 0 bases, 8 bases remained unmatched.

V is TRBV7-9 and J is TRBJ1-1; 7 nucleotides agree with TRBD1. This CDR3 has 11 residues. After removal of 5 bases from V and 7 bases from J, the junction contained 1 base not matched to a gene. Germline V lookup: CDR1 SEHNR, CDR2 FQNEAQ (reference sequence). The CDR3 sequence is CASSQGVEAFF. CDR3 DNA: TGTGCCAGCAGCCAGGGGGTTGAAGCTTTCTTT. The full variable domain, in which reference TRBV7-9 and TRBJ1-1 provide the parts outside the CDR3, is DTGVSQNPRHKITKRGQNVTFRCDPISEHNRLYWYRQTLGQGPEFLTYFQNEAQLEKSRLLSDRFSAERPKGSFSTLEIQRTEQGDSAMYLCASSQGVEAFFGQGTRLTVV.

J is TRBJ1-6 and V is TRBV5-4; 12 positions match TRBD1. V gave up 4 bases and J gave up 7 bases; unmatched junction bases: 3. Per germline, CDR1 SGHNT and CDR2 YYREEE (reference sequence). The CDR3 consists of 15 residues. This CDR3 is CASSKGTGGNSPLHF. Written as DNA, the CDR3 is TGTGCCAGCAGCAAAGGGACAGGGGGCAATTCACCCCTCCACTTT. Supplemented by reference TRBV5-4 and TRBJ1-6, the full variable domain reads ETGVTQSPTHLIKTRGQQVTLRCSSQSGHNTVSWYQQALGQGPQFIFQYYREEENGRGNFPPRFSGLQFPNYSSELNVNALELDDSALYLCASSKGTGGNSPLHFGNGTRLTVT.

This chain joins TRBV11-3 and TRBJ2-1; 8 nucleotides agree with TRBD2. V lost 1 base to trimming and J lost 4 bases; unmatched junction nucleotides: 9. The germline gives CDR1 SGHNT, CDR2 YENEEA. The CDR3 length is 17 residues. The CDR3 reads CASSLVSAGGFYNEQFF. Here the CDR3 DNA reads TGTGCCAGCAGCTTAGTATCTGCGGGGGGCTTTTACAATGAGCAGTTCTTC.

J is TRBJ1-2 and V is TRBV5-1, with TRBD1 as a possible D gene (6 bases). V gave up 4 bases and J gave up 8 bases, with 21 bases separating them. The CDR3 is 15 amino acids. Germline-derived CDR1 and CDR2 are SGHRS and YFSETQ. Written as DNA, the CDR3 is TGCGCCAGCAGCAGTACCCCGGGACAAAAGGGAGGCTACACCTTC. This translates into CASSSTPGQKGGYTF. Variable domain in full (rest from reference TRBV5-1 and TRBJ1-2): KAGVTQTPRYLIKTRGQQVTLSCSPISGHRSVSWYQQTPGQGLQFLFEYFSETQRNKGNFPGRFSGRQFSNSRSEMNVSTLELGDSALYLCASSSTPGQKGGYTFGSGTRLTVV.

The V and J genes are TRBV28 and TRBJ1-1; D is unclear. The length of the CDR3 is 11 residues. CDR1 is MDHEN and CDR2 is SYDVKM in the germline V gene. V gave up 8 bases and J gave up 5 bases, with 9 bases separating them. DNA of the CDR3: TGTGCCAGCGAGTCTCAAACTGAAGCTTTCTTT. Its protein product is CASESQTEAFF.

The chain has TRBV5-1 and TRBJ2-3; TRBD2 aligns across 14 bases. Germline loops: CDR1 SGHRS, CDR2 YFSETQ. This CDR3 comprises 16 residues. V trimming: 5 bases; J trimming: 3 bases; junction bases outside the gene matches: 5. CDR3 residues: CASRTGTSGSTDTQYF. CDR3 nucleotides: TGCGCCAGCAGAACCGGGACTAGCGGGAGTACAGATACGCAGTATTTT.

The rearrangement uses TRBV10-3 and TRBJ1-2; 9 nucleotides align to TRBD1. The germline gives CDR1 ENHRY, CDR2 SYGVKD. V gave up 2 bases and J gave up 4 bases; unmatched junction bases: 2. This CDR3 spans 14 amino acids. The CDR3 loop reads CAISEVDRGYGYTF. The CDR3 DNA reads TGTGCCATCAGTGAGGTGGACAGGGGCTATGGCTACACCTTC.

This clone has only one observation. V gene TRBV14 combines with J gene TRBJ2-7; 9 bases line up with TRBD2. Germline CDR1 SGHDN, CDR2 FVKESK. This CDR3 is 13 amino acids long. The V and J ends lost 4 bases and 3 bases, in that order; junction bases with no gene match: 1. In nucleotides, the CDR3 is TGTGCCAGCAGCCCACTAGCGGGCTACGAGCAGTACTTC. This translates into CASSPLAGYEQYF.

The rearrangement links TRBV5-1 to TRBJ1-1; D unclear. Looked up from germline, CDR1 is SGHRS and CDR2 is YFSETQ. The CDR3 loop spans 13 amino acids. Trimming stripped 4 bases from V and 0 bases from J, with 7 bases between. CDR3 bases: TGCGCCAGCAGCCCCAATCTGAACACTGAAGCTTTCTTT. Encoded protein: CASSPNLNTEAFF.

This rearrangement joins TRBV6-1 to TRBJ1-4; 8 nucleotides line up with TRBD1. J gave up 3 bases and V 2 bases, and 8 bases lay outside the gene matches. The V gene's germline CDR1 is MNHNS and CDR2 SASEGT. This CDR3 contains 17 residues. CDR3: CASSENRGGQSNEKLFF. The CDR3 coding sequence is TGTGCCAGCAGTGAAAACAGGGGGGGACAGTCTAATGAAAAACTGTTTTTT.

The chain is built from TRBV28 and TRBJ2-7; 7 bases map to TRBD2. Germline CDR1 is MDHEN and CDR2 is SYDVKM. V shed 7 bases, J shed 0 bases, and the junction held 6 bases outside the gene matches. The CDR3 consists of 14 residues. CDR3: CASILGGSSYEQYF. CDR3 nucleotides: TGTGCCAGCATCCTGGGGGGGAGCTCCTACGAGCAGTACTTC.

The rearrangement uses TRBV7-2 and TRBJ1-1; TRBD1 matches at 7 bases. The length of the CDR3 is 14 residues. With V trimmed by 3 bases and J by 4 bases, 5 bases remained unmatched. CDR1 is SGHTA, CDR2 FQGNSA, per germline. CDR3 protein: CASSLTGRGTEAFF. The CDR3 DNA is TGTGCCAGCAGCTTGACAGGGAGAGGCACTGAAGCTTTCTTT.

The chain has TRBV7-2 and TRBJ2-1; possibly TRBD2 for D (6 bases). The CDR3 sequence is 16 residues long. The germline V and J ends were trimmed by 1 base and 0 bases, with 10 bases remaining between them. Per germline, CDR1 SGHTA and CDR2 FQGNSA. The CDR3, as DNA: TGTGCCAGCAGCTTAGTGGCGGGGAGCTCCTACAATGAGCAGTTCTTC. Its translation: CASSLVAGSSYNEQFF.